These 14 T cell receptor beta chains originate from one sample sequenced in a study of beta chain features in type 1 diabetes (dated by TCRdb to 2016 to 2018). Library prep was done by the immunoSEQ multiplex PCR assay. The High Capacity cDNA Reverse Transcription Kit was used to reverse transcribe all of the isolated RNA, meaning that expressed TCRB transcripts were what got sequenced. Imported from immuneACCESS, the table was reduced by TCRdb to in-frame sequences with V and J called. These copies leave out some clones; in studies compared against another copy, an unresolved V gene accounts for under half, and the cause of the remainder is not known. A total of 140,000 or so clones appear in this sample, more than 10% of them only once. Under 1.5% of the sample is taken by the ten largest. Their antigen targets remain unknown. Paper-wide results and their limitations: A moderate but significant shortening of TCRB CDR3 length was observed in type 1 diabetes patients in all four CD4+ subsets.

The sample taken for sequencing was central memory CD4+ T cells from blood. These receptors came from a man aged 18 to 29 with type 1 diabetes.

This clone was detected a few times. This chain joins TRBV10-3 and TRBJ2-3; no definite D call. Germline assignment: CDR1 ENHRY and CDR2 SYGVKD. The CDR3 covers 13 residues. Deletions cut 3 bases from V and 4 bases from J, with 8 bases between. The CDR3 region has the DNA TGTGCCATCAGTGACGGACGGGCAGATACGCAGTATTTT. Its translation: CAISDGRADTQYF.

This clone was observed a handful of times. This chain joins TRBV4-2 and TRBJ2-5, with 7 bases lining up with TRBD1. V dropped 4 bases and J dropped 3; count of bases not matched to a gene: 8. The CDR3 extends over 15 amino acids. Germline CDR1 reads LGHNA; CDR2 reads YNFKEQ. CDR3 in amino acids: CASSPRWDRKETQYF. CDR3 DNA: TGTGCCAGCAGCCCCCGTTGGGACAGAAAAGAGACCCAGTACTTC.

The genes are TRBV27 and TRBJ1-2, with a tentative D call TRBD1 (5 bases). The V gene lost 4 bases and the J gene lost 8 bases, with 14 bases spanning the gap. The germline CDR1 and CDR2 sequences are MNHEY and SMNVEV (reference sequence). The CDR3 is 13 amino acids. CDR3 in DNA: TGTGCCAGCAGTTCCGGACCCGGGGCGGGCTACACCTTC. As protein: CASSSGPGAGYTF.

The chain recombines TRBV7-9 with TRBJ1-1, with TRBD1 identical over 9 bases. The CDR3 contains 15 residues. V lost 5 bases, J lost 0 bases, and 4 bases stayed unmatched. In germline, CDR1 is SEHNR, CDR2 FQNEAQ (reference sequence). CDR3 in DNA: TGTGCCAGCAGCCCCGGGACAGGGATGAACACTGAAGCTTTCTTT. Translation gives CASSPGTGMNTEAFF.

V gene TRBV18 combines with J gene TRBJ1-2; D gene uncertain. The germline V and J ends were trimmed by 4 bases and 4 bases, with 10 bases remaining between them. CDR1 is KGHSH, CDR2 LQKENI, per germline. This CDR3 region has 13 residues. CDR3 region: CASSQDASYGYTF. The CDR3 DNA follows: TGTGCCAGCTCACAGGACGCCTCCTATGGCTACACCTTC.

The V and J genes are TRBV28 and TRBJ1-2; a possible D gene is TRBD1 (6 bases). CDR3 size: 12 residues. Germline assignment: CDR1 MDHEN and CDR2 SYDVKM. V lost 10 bases and J lost 6, with 15 bases in between. Here the CDR3 DNA reads TGTGCCACGACCGGGACACCAGATGGCTACACCTTC. Translation: CATTGTPDGYTF.

The CDR3 region has the DNA TGTGCCAGCTCACCGATCGAAATGGATGGGGCCAACGTCCTGACTTTC. It specifies CASSPIEMDGANVLTF. This sequence joins TRBV18 and TRBJ2-6; no reliable D call. The CDR3 totals 16 residues. The germline V and J ends were trimmed by 3 bases and 3 bases, with 12 bases remaining between them. Germline V gives CDR1 KGHSH, CDR2 LQKENI.

In DNA form, the CDR3 reads TGTGCCAGCAGAGCCCAACAGGGTTCCGTCGGGGAGCTGTTTTTT. This gives the protein CASRAQQGSVGELFF. The chain joins TRBV6-4 to TRBJ2-2; tentative D call: TRBD1 (6 bases). The CDR3 sequence is 15 residues long. Trimming took off 6 bases at V and 7 bases at J, with 18 bases between the two ends. The germline V gene has CDR1 MRHNA and CDR2 SNTAGT.

The chain links TRBV5-1 to TRBJ1-1; a possible D gene is TRBD1 (5 bases). Germline loops: CDR1 SGHRS, CDR2 YFSETQ. The CDR3 runs to 16 residues. V was shortened by 4 bases and J by 4 bases, with 20 bases between the two germline ends. The CDR3 spells CASSPPVGDVTTEAFF. The CDR3 bases are TGCGCCAGCAGCCCCCCGGTGGGGGACGTGACCACTGAAGCTTTCTTT.

This chain uses TRBV18 with TRBJ2-3, with TRBD2 as a possible D gene (6 bases). Trimming took 3 bases from V and 2 from J, leaving 12 bases between them. The CDR3 is made up of 15 amino acids. Germline lookup yields CDR1 KGHSH and CDR2 LQKENI. CDR3 region: CASSPFSGDTDTQYF. In DNA form, the CDR3 reads TGTGCCAGCTCACCTTTTAGCGGAGACACAGATACGCAGTATTTT.

This clone was picked up many times. J is TRBJ2-7 and V is TRBV6-1; TRBD1 is a possible D gene (5 bases). V lost 7 bases, J lost 3 bases, and 16 bases lay in between. CDR3 length: 14 residues. The germline V gene encodes CDR1 MNHNS and CDR2 SASEGT. The CDR3 DNA sequence: TGTGCCAGCATGCCCCAGGGCCCTTTCTACGAGCAGTACTTC. Residues: CASMPQGPFYEQYF.

The sample holds a few counts of this clone. The V gene is TRBV7-9, the J gene TRBJ1-2, with 8 bases fitting TRBD1. The CDR3 is 13 residues long. Germline V gene data show CDR1 as SEHNR and CDR2 as FQNEAQ (reference sequence). Trimming took 5 bases from V and 7 from J; bases not matched to a gene: 6. The CDR3 nucleotides are TGTGCCAGCAGCAGGGGGACAGGAGCTGGCTACACCTTC. Amino acids: CASSRGTGAGYTF.

The sample holds a few counts of this clone. The chain has TRBV5-5 and TRBJ1-2; possible D gene TRBD1, 5 bases. Trimming pared 2 bases from V and 6 bases from J, leaving 11 bases between. Per germline, CDR1 SGHKS and CDR2 YYEKEE (reference sequence). The CDR3 sequence is 13 residues long. CDR3 loop: CASSLGVEDGYTF. The CDR3 coding sequence is TGTGCCAGCAGCTTAGGGGTGGAGGATGGCTACACCTTC.

This CDR3 is CALGWGQVNQPQHF. The CDR3 nucleotides are TGTGCCCTGGGGTGGGGACAGGTCAATCAGCCCCAGCATTTT. The rearrangement joins TRBV30 to TRBJ1-5; 8 bases are shared with TRBD1. CDR1 GTSNPN and CDR2 SVGIG come from the germline V gene (reference sequence). V gave up 8 bases and J gave up 3 bases; unmatched junction bases: 9. CDR3 length: 14 amino acids.